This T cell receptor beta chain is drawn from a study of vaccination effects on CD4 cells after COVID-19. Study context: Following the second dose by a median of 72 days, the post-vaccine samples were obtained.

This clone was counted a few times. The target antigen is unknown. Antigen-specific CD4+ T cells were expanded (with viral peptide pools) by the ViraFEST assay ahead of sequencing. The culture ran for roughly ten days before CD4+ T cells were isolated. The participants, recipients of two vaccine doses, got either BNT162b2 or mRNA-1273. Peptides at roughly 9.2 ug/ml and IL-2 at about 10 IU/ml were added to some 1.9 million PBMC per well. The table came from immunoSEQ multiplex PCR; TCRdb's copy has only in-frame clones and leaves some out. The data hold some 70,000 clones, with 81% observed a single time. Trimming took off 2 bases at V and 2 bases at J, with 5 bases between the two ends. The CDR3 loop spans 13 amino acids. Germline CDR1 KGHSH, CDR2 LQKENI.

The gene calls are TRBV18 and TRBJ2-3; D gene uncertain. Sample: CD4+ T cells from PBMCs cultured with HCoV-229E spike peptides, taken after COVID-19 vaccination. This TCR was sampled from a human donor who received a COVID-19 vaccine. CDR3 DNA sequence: TGTGCCAGCTCACCAGAGTACACAGATACGCAGTATTTT. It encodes CASSPEYTDTQYF.